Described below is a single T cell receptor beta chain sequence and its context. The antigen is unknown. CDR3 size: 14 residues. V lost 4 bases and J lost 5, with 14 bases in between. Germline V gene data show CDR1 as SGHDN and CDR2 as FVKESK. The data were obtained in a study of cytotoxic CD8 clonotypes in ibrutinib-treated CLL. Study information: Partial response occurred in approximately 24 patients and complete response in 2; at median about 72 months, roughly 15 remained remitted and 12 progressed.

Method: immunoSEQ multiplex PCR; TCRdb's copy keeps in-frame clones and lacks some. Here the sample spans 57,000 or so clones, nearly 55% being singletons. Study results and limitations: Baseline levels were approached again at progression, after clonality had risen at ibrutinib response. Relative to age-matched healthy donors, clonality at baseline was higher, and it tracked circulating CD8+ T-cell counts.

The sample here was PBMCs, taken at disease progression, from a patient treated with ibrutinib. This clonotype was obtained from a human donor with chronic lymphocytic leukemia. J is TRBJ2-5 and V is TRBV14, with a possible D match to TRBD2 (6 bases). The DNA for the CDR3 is TGTGCCAGCAGCCCCAGAGCGGGCATGGAGACCCAGTACTTC. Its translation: CASSPRAGMETQYF.